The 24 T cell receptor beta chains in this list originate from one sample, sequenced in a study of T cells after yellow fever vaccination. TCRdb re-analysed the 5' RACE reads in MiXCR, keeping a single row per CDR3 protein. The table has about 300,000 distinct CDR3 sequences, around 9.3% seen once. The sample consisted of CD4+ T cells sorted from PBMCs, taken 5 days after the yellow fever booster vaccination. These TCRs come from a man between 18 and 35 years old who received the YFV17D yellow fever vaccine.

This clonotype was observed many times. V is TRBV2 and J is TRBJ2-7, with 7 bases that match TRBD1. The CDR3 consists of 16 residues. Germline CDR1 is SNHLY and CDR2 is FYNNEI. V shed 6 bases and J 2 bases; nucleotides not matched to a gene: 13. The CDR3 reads CASSRRGQALPYEQYF. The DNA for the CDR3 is TGTGCCAGCAGCAGAAGGGGGCAGGCCCTCCCCTACGAGCAGTACTTC.

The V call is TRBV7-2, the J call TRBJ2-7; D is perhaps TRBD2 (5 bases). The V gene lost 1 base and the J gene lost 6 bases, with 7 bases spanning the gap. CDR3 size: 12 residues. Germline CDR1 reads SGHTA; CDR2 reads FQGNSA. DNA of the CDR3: TGTGCCAGCAGCTTAGAGCGGCGCGAGCAGTACTTC. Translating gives CASSLERREQYF.

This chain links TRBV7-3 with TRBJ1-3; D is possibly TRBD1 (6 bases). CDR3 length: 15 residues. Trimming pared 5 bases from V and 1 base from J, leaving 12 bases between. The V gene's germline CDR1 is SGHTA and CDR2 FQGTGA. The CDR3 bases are TGTGCCAGCAGCCCCGGACAGAGATCTGGAAACACCATATATTTT. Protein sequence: CASSPGQRSGNTIYF.

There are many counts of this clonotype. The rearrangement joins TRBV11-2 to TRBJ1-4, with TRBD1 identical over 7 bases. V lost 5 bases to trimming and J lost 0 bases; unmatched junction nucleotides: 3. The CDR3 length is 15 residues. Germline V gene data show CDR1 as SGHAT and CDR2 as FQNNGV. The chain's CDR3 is CASSPGQATNEKLFF. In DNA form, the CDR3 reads TGTGCCAGCAGCCCAGGACAGGCAACTAATGAAAAACTGTTTTTT.

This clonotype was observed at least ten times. CDR3 sequence: CASSLVGQETQYF. The DNA for the CDR3 is TGTGCCAGCAGCTTGGTGGGGCAAGAGACCCAGTACTTC. This chain joins TRBV7-2 and TRBJ2-5; D is unresolved. The V and J ends lost 3 bases and 2 bases respectively, with 7 bases between them. In germline, CDR1 is SGHTA, CDR2 FQGNSA. The CDR3 is 13 residues long.

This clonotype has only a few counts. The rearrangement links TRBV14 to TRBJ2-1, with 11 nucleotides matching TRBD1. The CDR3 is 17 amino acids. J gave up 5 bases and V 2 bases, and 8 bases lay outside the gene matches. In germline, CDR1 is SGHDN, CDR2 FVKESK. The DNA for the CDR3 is TGTGCCAGCAGCCAACTTTTAGGACAGGGGGCTGACAATGAGCAGTTCTTC. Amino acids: CASSQLLGQGADNEQFF.

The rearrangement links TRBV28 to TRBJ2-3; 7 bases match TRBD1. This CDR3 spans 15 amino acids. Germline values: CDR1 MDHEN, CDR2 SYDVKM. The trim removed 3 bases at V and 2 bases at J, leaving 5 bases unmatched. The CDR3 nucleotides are TGTGCCAGCAGTTTGCGACAGGGTTACACAGATACGCAGTATTTT. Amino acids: CASSLRQGYTDTQYF.

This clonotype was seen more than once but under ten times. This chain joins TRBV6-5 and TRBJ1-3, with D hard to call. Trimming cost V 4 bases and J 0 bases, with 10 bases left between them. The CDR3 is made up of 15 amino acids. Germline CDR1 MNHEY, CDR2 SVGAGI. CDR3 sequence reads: CASSSTASSGNTIYF. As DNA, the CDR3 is TGTGCCAGCAGTTCGACTGCTTCCTCTGGAAACACCATATATTTT.

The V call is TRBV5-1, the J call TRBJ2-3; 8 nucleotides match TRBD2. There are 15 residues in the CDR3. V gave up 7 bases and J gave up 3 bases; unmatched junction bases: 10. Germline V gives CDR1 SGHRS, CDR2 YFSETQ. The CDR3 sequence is CASQRRERGTDTQYF. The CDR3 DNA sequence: TGCGCCAGCCAGAGGAGGGAGCGGGGGACAGATACGCAGTATTTT.

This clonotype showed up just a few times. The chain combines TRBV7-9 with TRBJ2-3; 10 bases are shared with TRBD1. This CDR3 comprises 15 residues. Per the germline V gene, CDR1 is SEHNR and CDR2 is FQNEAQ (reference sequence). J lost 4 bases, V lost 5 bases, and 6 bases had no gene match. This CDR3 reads CASSPSGTGADTQYF. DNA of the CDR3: TGTGCCAGCAGCCCCTCCGGGACAGGGGCAGATACGCAGTATTTT.

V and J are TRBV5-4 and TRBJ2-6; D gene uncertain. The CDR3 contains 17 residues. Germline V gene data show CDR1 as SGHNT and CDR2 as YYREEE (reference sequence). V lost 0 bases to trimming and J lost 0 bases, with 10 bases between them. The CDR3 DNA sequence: TGTGCCAGCAGCTTGGGAGTCTGGGACTCTGGGGCCAACGTCCTGACTTTC. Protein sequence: CASSLGVWDSGANVLTF.

The CDR3 sequence is CASIGGALGTEAFF. CDR3 bases: TGTGCCAGCATTGGGGGGGCGTTAGGCACTGAAGCTTTCTTT. This chain links TRBV12-3 or TRBV12-4 with TRBJ1-1, with D possibly being TRBD1 (6 bases). The CDR3 runs to 14 residues. The V end lost 7 bases, the J end lost 4 bases, and 16 bases lay between the germline ends.

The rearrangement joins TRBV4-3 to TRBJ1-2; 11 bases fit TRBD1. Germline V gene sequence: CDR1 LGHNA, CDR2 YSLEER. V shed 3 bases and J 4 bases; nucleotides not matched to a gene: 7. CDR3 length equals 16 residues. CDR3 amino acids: CASSQEGTGGGYGYTF. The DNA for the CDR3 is TGCGCCAGCAGCCAGGAGGGGACAGGGGGAGGCTATGGCTACACCTTC.

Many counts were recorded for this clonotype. The CDR3 region has the DNA TGTGCCAGCAGCTCCAGGGGGCGTCAGCCCCAGCATTTT. Translation gives CASSSRGRQPQHF. The chain couples TRBV7-2 to TRBJ1-5; 8 bases match TRBD1. The V gene's germline CDR1 is SGHTA and CDR2 FQGNSA. Trimming removed 4 bases from V and 6 bases from J; junction bases left unmatched: 2. The CDR3 contains 13 residues.

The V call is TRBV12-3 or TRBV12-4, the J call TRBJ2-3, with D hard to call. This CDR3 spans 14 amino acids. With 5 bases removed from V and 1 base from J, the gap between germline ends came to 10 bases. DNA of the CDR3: TGTGCCAGCAGTGGACGGGCCGGCACAGATACGCAGTATTTT. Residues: CASSGRAGTDTQYF.

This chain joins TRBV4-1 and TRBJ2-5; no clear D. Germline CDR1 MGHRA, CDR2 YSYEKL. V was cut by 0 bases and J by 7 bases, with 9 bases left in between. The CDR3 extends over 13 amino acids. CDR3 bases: TGCGCCAGCAGCCAAGATCTCATGGGGACCCAGTACTTC. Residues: CASSQDLMGTQYF.

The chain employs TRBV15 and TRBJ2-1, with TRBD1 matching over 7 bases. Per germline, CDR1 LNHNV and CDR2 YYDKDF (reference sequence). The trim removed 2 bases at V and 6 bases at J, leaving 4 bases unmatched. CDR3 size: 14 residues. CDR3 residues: CATSRRDRGNEQFF. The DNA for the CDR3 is TGTGCCACCAGCAGAAGGGACAGAGGCAATGAGCAGTTCTTC.

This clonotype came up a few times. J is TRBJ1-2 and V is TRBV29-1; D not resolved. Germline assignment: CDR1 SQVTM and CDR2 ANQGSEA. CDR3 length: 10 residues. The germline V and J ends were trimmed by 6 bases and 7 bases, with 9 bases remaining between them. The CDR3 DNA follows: TGCAGCGTCGTCAAGGCTGGCTACACCTTC. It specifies CSVVKAGYTF. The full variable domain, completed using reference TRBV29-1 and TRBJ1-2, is SAVISQKPSRDICQRGTSLTIQCQVDSQVTMMFWYRQQPGQSLTLIATANQGSEATYESGFVIDKFPISRPNLTFSTLTVSNMSPEDSSIYLCSVVKAGYTFGSGTRLTVV.

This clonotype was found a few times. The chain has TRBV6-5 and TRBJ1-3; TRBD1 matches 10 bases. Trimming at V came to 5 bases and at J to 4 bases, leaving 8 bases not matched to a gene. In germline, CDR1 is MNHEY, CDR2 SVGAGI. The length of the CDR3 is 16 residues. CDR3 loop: CASSAPGQGRGNTIYF. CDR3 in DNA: TGTGCCAGCAGTGCGCCGGGACAGGGGAGGGGAAACACCATATATTTT.

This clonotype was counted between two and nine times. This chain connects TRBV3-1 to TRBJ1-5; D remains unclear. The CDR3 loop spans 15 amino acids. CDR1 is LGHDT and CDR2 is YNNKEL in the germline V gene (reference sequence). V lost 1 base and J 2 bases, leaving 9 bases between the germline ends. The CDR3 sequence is CASSQGGWGNQPQHF. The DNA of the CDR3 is TGTGCCAGCAGCCAAGGCGGATGGGGCAATCAGCCCCAGCATTTT.

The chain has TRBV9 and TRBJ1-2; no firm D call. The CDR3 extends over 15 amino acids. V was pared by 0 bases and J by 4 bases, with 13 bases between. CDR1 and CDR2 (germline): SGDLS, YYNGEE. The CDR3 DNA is TGTGCCAGCAGCGTAGATCCAGTAGCTATCTATGGCTACACCTTC. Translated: CASSVDPVAIYGYTF.

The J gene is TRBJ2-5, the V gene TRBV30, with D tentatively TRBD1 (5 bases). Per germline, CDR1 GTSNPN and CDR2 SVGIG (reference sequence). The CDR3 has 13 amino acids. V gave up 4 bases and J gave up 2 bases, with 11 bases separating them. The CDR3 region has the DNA TGTGCCTGGACTAAGGGGTTTCAAGAGACCCAGTACTTC. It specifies CAWTKGFQETQYF.

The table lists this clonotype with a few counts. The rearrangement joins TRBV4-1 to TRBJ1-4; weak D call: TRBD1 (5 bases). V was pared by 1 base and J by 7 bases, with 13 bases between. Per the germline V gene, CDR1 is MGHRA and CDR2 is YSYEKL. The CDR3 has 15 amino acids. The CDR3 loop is CASSQGGMQGEKLFF. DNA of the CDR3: TGCGCCAGCAGCCAAGGGGGGATGCAGGGTGAAAAACTGTTTTTT.

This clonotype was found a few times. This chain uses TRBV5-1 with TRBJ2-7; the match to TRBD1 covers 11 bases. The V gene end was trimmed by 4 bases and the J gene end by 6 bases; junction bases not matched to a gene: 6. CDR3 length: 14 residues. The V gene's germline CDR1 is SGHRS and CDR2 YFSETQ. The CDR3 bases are TGCGCCAGCAGCCACGGGACAGGGGGAGGCGAGCAGTACGTC. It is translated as CASSHGTGGGEQYV.